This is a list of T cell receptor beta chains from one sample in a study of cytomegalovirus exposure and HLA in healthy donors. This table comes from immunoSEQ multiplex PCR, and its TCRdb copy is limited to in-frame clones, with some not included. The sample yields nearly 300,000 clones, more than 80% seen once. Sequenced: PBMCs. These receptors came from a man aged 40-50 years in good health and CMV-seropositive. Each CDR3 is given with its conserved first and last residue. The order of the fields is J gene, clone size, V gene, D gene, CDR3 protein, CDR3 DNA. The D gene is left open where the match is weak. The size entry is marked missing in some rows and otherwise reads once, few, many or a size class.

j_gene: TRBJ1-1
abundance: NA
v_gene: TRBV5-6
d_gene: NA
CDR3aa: CASSFLRGNTEAFF
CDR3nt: TGTGCCAGCAGCTTTTTAAGGGGGAACACTGAAGCTTTCTTT

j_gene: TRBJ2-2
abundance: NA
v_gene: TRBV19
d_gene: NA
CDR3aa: CASQKFTGELFF
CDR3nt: TGTGCCAGCCAGAAGTTTACCGGGGAGCTGTTTTTT

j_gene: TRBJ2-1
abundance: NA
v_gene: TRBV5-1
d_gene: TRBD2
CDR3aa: CASSRTSTYNEQFF
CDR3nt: TGCGCCAGCAGCAGGACTAGCACCTACAATGAGCAGTTCTTC

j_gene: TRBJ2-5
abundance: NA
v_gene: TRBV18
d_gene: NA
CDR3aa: CASSTGIGQETQYF
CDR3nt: TGTGCCAGCTCAACAGGGATTGGCCAAGAGACCCAGTACTTC

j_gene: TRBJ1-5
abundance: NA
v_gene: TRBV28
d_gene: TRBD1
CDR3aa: CASSSTGTGYQPQHF
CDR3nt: TGTGCCAGCAGTTCGACCGGGACAGGGTATCAGCCCCAGCATTTT

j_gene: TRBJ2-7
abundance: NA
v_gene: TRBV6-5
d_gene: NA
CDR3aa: CASSYAEGYEQYF
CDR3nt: TGTGCCAGCAGTTACGCGGAGGGATACGAGCAGTACTTC

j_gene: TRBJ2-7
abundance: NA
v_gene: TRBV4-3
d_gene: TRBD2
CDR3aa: CASSQGSGAGGLHEQYF
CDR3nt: TGCGCCAGCAGCCAAGGGTCTGGAGCGGGGGGCCTGCACGAGCAGTACTTC

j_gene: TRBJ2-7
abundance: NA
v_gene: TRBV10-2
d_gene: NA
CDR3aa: CASRAQGYEQYF
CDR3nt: TGCGCCAGCAGGGCCCAGGGCTACGAGCAGTACTTC

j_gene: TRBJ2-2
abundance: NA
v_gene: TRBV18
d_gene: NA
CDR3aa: CASSPLQGHTGELFF
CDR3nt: TGTGCCAGCTCACCTCTACAGGGCCACACCGGGGAGCTGTTTTTT

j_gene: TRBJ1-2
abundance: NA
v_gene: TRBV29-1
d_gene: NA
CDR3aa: CSVGRGLGGYTF
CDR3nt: TGCAGCGTTGGTAGAGGGCTGGGCGGCTACACCTTC

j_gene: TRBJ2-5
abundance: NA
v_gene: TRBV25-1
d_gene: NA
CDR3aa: CASSDIGAETQYF
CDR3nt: TGTGCCAGCAGTGATATAGGGGCAGAGACCCAGTACTTC

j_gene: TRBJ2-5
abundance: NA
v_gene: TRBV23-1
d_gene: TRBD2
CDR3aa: CASSSKTSGQETQYF
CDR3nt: TGCGCCAGCAGTTCTAAGACTAGCGGCCAAGAGACCCAGTACTTC

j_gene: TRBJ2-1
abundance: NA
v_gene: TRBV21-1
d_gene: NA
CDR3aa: CASSVRFRVDEQFF
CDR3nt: TGTGCCAGCAGCGTAAGATTCCGGGTTGATGAGCAGTTCTTC

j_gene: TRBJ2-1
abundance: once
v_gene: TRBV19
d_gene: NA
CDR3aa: CASTGLSYNEQFF
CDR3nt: TGTGCCAGCACAGGGCTATCGTACAATGAGCAGTTCTTC

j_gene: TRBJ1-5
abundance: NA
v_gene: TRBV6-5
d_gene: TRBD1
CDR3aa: CASSPTGVNQPQHF
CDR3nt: TGTGCCAGCAGCCCCACAGGGGTCAATCAGCCCCAGCATTTT

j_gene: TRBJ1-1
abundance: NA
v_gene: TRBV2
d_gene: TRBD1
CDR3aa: CASSPYRGITEAFF
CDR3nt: TGTGCCAGCAGTCCATACAGGGGGATCACTGAAGCTTTCTTT

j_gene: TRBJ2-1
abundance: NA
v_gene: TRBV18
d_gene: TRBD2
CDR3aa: CASSPWTSGNNEQFF
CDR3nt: TGTGCCAGCTCACCGTGGACTAGCGGGAACAATGAGCAGTTCTTC

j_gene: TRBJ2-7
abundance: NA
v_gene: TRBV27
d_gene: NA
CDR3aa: CASRRNRDWFEQYF
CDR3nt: TGTGCCAGCAGACGAAACCGGGACTGGTTCGAGCAGTACTTC

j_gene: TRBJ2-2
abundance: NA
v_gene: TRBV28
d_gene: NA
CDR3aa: CASSLSTGYTGELFF
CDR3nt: TGTGCCAGCAGTTTATCGACGGGTTACACCGGGGAGCTGTTTTTT

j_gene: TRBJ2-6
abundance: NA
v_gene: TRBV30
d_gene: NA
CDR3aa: CAWSFTGFGANVLTF
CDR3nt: TGTGCCTGGAGTTTTACAGGGTTTGGGGCCAACGTCCTGACTTTC

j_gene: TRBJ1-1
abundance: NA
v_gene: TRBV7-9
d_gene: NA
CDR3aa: CASSLGFQNTEAFF
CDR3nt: TGTGCCAGCAGCTTAGGTTTCCAGAACACTGAAGCTTTCTTT

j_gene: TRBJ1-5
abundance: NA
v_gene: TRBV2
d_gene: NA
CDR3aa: CASSDSRFRGDQPQHF
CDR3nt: TGTGCCAGCAGTGATTCCAGGTTTCGGGGGGATCAGCCCCAGCATTTT

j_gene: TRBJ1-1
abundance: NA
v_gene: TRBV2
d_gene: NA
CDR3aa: CASSVWGRAEAFF
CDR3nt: TGTGCCAGCAGTGTATGGGGGAGGGCTGAAGCTTTCTTT

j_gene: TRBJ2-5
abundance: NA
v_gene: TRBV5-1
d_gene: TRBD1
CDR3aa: CASSSPGQGSETQYF
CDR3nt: TGCGCCAGCAGCTCCCCGGGACAGGGTAGCGAGACCCAGTACTTC

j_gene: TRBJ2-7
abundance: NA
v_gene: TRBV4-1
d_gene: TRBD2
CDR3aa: CASSQSGNYEQYF
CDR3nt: TGCGCCAGCAGCCAAAGCGGGAATTACGAGCAGTACTTC

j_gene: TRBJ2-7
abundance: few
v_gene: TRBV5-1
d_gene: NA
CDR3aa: CASSLVAVAGANEQYF
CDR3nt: TGCGCCAGCAGCTTGGTAGCTGTGGCAGGGGCCAACGAGCAGTACTTC

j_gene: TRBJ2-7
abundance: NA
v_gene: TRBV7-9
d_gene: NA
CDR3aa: CASSRAGALSYEQYF
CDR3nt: TGTGCCAGCAGCAGGGCGGGGGCCCTCTCCTACGAGCAGTACTTC

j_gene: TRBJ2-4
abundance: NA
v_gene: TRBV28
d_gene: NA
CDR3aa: CASSVAKNIQYF
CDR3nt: TGTGCCAGCAGCGTTGCCAAAAACATTCAGTACTTC

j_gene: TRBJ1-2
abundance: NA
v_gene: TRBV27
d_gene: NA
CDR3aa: CASSLSLRDPYGYTF
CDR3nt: TGTGCCAGCAGTTTAAGCCTTCGGGATCCCTATGGCTACACCTTC

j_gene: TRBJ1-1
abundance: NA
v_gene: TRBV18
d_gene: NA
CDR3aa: CASSSTMTPSNTEAFF
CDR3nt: TGTGCCAGCTCATCCACCATGACACCTTCGAACACTGAAGCTTTCTTT

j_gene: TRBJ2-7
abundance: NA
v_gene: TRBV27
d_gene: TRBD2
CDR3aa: CASSLRAGGPYEQYF
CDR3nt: TGTGCCAGCAGTTTACGGGCGGGAGGGCCCTACGAGCAGTACTTC

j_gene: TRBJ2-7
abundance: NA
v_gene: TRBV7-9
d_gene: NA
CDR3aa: CASSPGGGGRDEQYF
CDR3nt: TGTGCCAGCAGCCCCGGCGGGGGCGGTCGGGACGAGCAGTACTTC

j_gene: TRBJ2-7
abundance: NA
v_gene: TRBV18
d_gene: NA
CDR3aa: CASSPVRGSSYEQYF
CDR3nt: TGTGCCAGCTCACCGGTGCGGGGTAGCTCCTACGAGCAGTACTTC

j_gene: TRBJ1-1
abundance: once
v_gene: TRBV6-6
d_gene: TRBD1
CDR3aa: CASSFVPGQGITEAFF
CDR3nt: TGTGCCAGCAGTTTCGTGCCGGGACAGGGAATCACTGAAGCTTTCTTT

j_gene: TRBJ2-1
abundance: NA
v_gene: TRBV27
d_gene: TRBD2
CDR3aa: CASSPLSGSGRSIEQFF
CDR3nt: TGTGCCAGCAGTCCCCTTAGCGGGAGCGGTAGAAGTATTGAGCAGTTCTTC

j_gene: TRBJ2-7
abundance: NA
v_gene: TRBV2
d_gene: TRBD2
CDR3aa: CARVAGLSYEQYF
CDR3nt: TGTGCCCGTGTAGCGGGACTTTCCTACGAGCAGTACTTC

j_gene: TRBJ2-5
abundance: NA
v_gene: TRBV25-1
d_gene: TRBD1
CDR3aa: CASSEHGTGQETQYF
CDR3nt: TGTGCCAGCAGTGAACACGGGACAGGGCAAGAGACCCAGTACTTC

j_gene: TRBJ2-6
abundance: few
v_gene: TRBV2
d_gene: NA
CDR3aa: CASSGAPRANVLTF
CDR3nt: TGTGCCAGCAGTGGGGCCCCGAGGGCCAACGTCCTGACTTTC

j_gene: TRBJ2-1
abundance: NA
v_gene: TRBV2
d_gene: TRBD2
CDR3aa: CASSGHPGLADNEQFF
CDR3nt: TGTGCCAGCAGTGGGCATCCGGGACTAGCGGACAATGAGCAGTTCTTC

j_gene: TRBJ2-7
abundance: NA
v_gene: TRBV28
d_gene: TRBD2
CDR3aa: CASSFSGRAYEQYF
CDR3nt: TGTGCCAGCAGTTTCTCCGGGAGGGCCTACGAGCAGTACTTC

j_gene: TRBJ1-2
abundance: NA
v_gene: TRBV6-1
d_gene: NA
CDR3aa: CASSEDTGSPSGGYTF
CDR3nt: TGTGCCAGCAGTGAAGATACAGGGTCCCCTTCGGGTGGCTACACCTTC

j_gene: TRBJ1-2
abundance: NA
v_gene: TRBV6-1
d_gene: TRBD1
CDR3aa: CASSEGQGAAYGYTF
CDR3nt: TGTGCCAGCAGTGAGGGACAGGGGGCAGCGTATGGCTACACCTTC

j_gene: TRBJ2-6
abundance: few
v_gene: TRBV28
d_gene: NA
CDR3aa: CATRERISGANVLTF
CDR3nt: TGTGCCACCAGGGAGCGGATCTCTGGGGCCAACGTCCTGACTTTC

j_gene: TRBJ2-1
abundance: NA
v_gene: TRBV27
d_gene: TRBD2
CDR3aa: CASSPGLADYNEQFF
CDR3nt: TGTGCCAGCAGTCCCGGACTAGCGGACTACAATGAGCAGTTCTTC

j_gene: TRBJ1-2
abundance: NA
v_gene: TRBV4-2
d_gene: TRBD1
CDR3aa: CASSPDRGSSNYGYTF
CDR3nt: TGTGCCAGCAGCCCGGACAGGGGGAGTTCTAACTATGGCTACACCTTC